The entry below describes one T cell receptor (beta chain). Its antigen is still unknown. No base quality values were provided; no much bigger clone lies one nucleotide off. Each collaborating institution followed its own protocols to collect whole blood in K2EDTA tubes. For TCRbeta analysis, collaborators shipped samples in one of three forms: frozen whole blood, isolated PBMCs, or DNA extracted from either of those sample types. TCRbeta CDR3 regions were amplified from genomic DNA by means of the immunoSEQ Assay, a bias-controlled multiplex PCR. For the original study's pipeline: Nucleated cell counts per sample were estimated from amplification of reference gene primers within the assay. To quantify the absolute abundance of each unique TCRbeta CDR3 rearrangement, sequence reads were collapsed and filtered. For each sample, productive Simpson clonality was calculated as the square root of Simpson's diversity index over productive rearrangements. TCRdb took this table from immuneACCESS and kept in-frame rearrangements with V and J called. Such tables lack part of the clones; where checked against another copy, unresolved V genes explain under half of the gap, and the rest is unexplained. The V and J calls and clone size are taken from that table; D and trimming were inferred from the DNA. The sample table lists about 150,000 clones, roughly 84% of them with a count of one. Roughly 7% of the sample lies in the top ten.

Taken from cysteine to phenylalanine, the CDR3 has 17 residues. The DNA shown is the 51-base CDR3, in frame from base 1. Ends trimmed: V by 1 base, J by 6 bases; bases unmatched to a gene: 14. The germline V gene supplies CDR1 SGHDT and CDR2 YYEEEE. These data are taken from a study of blood T cell repertoires in COVID-19 (dated by TCRdb to about 2020). In the study overall: Samples covering the acute and convalescent phases of COVID-19 were provided by collaborators in the United States, Italy and Spain. The material from the prospective study consisted of cDNA or gDNA derived from T cells, B-cell-depleted T cells, or PBMCs. The repertoires were released in a freely available public database meant as a resource for research on the immune response to SARS-CoV-2. Sample metadata almost always included a de-identified subject ID, COVID-19 status, age in years and sex. The samples were drawn from the first 160 participants of the ongoing ImmuneRACE study and from some 1,300 subjects provided by 6 global collaborators. The dataset comprised deeply sampled blood TCRbeta repertoires from subjects exposed to, actively infected with, or recovered from COVID-19. Where available, HLA class I and class II types were taken from metadata supplied by the sample provider and were not determined by assay-based typing.

Overall results and qualifications from the work: The quantity of clinical and demographic metadata differed by source and by participant and was supplied without curation.

This sequence originates from a man aged 50 to 59 with active or convalescent COVID-19. The chain joins TRBV5-6 to TRBJ1-2, with 8 bases in between that match TRBD1. The sample was peripheral blood. In nucleotides, the sequence is TGTGCCAGCAGCTTGTGGGGGCAGGGGGCAGCAACAAATGGCTACACCTTC. Its product reads: CASSLWGQGAATNGYTF.